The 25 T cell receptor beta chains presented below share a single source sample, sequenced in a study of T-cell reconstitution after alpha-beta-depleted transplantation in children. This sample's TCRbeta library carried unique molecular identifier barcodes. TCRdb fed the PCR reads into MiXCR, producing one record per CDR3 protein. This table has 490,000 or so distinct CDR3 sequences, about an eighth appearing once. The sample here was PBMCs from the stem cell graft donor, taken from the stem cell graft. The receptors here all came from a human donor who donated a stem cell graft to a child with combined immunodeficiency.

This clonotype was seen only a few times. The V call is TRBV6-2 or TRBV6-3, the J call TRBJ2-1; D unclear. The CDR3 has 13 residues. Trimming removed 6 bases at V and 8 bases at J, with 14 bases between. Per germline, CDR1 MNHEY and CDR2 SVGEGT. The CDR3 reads CASRGLFEDEQFF. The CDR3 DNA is TGTGCCAGCAGGGGTCTATTCGAGGATGAGCAGTTCTTC.

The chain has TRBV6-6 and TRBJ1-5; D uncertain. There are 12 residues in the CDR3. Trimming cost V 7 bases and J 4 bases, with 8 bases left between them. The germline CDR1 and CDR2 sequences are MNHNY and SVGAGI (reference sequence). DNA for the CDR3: TGTGCCAGCACGCAACCAAATCAGCCCCAGCATTTT. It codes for CASTQPNQPQHF.

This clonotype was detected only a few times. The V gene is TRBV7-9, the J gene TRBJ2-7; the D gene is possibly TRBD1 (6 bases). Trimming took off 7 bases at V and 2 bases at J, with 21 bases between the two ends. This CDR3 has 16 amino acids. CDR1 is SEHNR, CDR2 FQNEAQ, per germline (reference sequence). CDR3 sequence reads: CASTETGAISTYEQYF. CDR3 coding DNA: TGTGCCAGCACGGAGACAGGAGCTATCTCAACCTACGAGCAGTACTTC.

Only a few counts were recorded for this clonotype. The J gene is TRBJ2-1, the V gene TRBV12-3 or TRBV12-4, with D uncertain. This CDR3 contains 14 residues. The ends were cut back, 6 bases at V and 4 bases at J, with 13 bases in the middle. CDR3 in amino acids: CASSPRWVYNEQFF. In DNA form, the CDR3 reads TGTGCCAGCAGCCCCAGATGGGTATACAATGAGCAGTTCTTC.

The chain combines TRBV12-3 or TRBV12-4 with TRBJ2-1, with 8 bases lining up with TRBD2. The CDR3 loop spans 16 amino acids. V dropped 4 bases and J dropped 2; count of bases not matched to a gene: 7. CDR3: CASSSVRGATYNEQFF. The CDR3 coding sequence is TGTGCCAGCAGTTCGGTGCGGGGGGCCACCTACAATGAGCAGTTCTTC.

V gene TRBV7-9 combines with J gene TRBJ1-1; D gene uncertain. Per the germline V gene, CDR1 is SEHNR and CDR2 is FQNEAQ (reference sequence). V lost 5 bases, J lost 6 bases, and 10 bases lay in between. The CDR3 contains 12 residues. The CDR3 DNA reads TGTGCCAGCAGCGTAAGCGGGTCTGAAGCTTTCTTT. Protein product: CASSVSGSEAFF.

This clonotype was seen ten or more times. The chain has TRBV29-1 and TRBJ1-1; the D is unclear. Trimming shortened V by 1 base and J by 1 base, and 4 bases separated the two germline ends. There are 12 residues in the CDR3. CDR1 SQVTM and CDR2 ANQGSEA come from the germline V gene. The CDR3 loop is CSVEGENTEAFF. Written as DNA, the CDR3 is TGCAGCGTTGAAGGGGAGAACACTGAAGCTTTCTTT.

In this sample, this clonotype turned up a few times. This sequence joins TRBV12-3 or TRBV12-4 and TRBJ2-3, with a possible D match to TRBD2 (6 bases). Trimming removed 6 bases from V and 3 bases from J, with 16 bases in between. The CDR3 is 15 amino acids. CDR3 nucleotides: TGTGCCAGCAGGCCCAGACTAGTTAATACAGATACGCAGTATTTT. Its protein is CASRPRLVNTDTQYF.

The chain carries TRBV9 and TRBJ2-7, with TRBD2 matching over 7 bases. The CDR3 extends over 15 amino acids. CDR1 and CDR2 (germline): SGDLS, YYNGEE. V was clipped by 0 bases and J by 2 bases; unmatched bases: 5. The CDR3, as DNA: TGTGCCAGCAGCGTAGGTACGGGGGGACCCTACGAGCAGTACTTC. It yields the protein CASSVGTGGPYEQYF. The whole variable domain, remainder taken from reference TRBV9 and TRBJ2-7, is DSGVTQTPKHLITATGQRVTLRCSPRSGDLSVYWYQQSLDQGLQFLIQYYNGEERAKGNILERFSAQQFPDLHSELNLSSLELGDSALYFCASSVGTGGPYEQYFGPGTRLTVT.

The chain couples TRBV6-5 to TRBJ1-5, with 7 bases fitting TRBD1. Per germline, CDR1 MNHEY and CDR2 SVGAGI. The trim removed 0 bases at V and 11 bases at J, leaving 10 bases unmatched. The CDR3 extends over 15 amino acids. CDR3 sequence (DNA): TGTGCCAGCAGTTACTCGAAGGGGGCCCTCGAGGCCCAGCATTTT. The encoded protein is CASSYSKGALEAQHF.

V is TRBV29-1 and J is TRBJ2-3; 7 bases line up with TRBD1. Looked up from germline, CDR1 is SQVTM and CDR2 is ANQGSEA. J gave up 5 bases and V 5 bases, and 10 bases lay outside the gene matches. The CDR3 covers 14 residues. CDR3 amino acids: CSVKTGNAQDTQYF. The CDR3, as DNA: TGCAGCGTTAAGACAGGGAATGCGCAAGATACGCAGTATTTT.

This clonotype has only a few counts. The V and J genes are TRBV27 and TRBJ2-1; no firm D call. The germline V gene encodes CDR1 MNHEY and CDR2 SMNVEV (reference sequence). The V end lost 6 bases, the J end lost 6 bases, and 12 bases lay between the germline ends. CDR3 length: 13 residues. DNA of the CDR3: TGTGCCAGCAGCCTATTCACCCCCAATGAGCAGTTCTTC. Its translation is CASSLFTPNEQFF.

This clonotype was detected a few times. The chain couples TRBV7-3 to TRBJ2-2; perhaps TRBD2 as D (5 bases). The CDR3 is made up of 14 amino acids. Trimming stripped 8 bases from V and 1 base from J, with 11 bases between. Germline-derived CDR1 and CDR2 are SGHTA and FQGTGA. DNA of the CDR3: TGTGCCAGCGCGAGTAGCGTGAACACCGGGGAGCTGTTTTTT. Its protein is CASASSVNTGELFF.

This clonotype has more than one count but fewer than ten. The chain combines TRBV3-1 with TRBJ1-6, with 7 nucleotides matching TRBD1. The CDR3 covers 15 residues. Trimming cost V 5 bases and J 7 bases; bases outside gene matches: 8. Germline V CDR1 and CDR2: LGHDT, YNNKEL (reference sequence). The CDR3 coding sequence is TGTGCCAGCAGCGGAGGAGGACAGGCGAATTCACCCCTCCACTTT. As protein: CASSGGGQANSPLHF.

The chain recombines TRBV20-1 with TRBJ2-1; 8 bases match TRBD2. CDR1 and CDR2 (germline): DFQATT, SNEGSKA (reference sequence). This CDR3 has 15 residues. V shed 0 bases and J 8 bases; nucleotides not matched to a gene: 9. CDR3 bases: TGCAGTGCTAGAGATTCCCCTAGCGGGTTAGATGAGCAGTTCTTC. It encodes CSARDSPSGLDEQFF.

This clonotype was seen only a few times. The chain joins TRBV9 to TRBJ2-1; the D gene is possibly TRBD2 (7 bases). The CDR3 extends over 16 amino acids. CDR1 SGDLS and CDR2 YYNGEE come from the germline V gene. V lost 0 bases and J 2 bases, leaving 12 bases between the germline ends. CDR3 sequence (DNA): TGTGCCAGCAGCGTAGAGGGGGGGGGCCCCTACAATGAGCAGTTCTTC. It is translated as CASSVEGGGPYNEQFF.

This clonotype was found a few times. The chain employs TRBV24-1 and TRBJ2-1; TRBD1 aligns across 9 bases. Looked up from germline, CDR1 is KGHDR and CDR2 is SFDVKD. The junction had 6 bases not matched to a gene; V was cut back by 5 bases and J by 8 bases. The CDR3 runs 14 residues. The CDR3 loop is CATSAVDRGDEQFF. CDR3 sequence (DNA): TGTGCCACCAGTGCCGTTGACAGGGGGGATGAGCAGTTCTTC.

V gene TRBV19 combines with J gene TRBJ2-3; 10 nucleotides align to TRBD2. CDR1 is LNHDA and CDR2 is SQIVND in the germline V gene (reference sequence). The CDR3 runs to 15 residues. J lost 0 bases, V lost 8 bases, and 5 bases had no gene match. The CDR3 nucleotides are TGTGCCAGTGGATCACTAGCGGGAAGCACAGATACGCAGTATTTT. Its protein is CASGSLAGSTDTQYF.

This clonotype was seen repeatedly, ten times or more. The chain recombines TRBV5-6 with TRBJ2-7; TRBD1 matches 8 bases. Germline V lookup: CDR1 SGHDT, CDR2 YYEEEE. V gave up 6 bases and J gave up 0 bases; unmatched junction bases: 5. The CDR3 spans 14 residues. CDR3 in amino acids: CASTQGQDSYEQYF. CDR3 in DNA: TGTGCCAGCACCCAGGGACAGGACTCCTACGAGCAGTACTTC.

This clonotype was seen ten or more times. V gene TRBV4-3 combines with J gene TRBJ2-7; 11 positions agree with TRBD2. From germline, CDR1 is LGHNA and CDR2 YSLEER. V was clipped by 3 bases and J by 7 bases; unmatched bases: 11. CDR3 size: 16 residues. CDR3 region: CASSQELAGGMDEQYF. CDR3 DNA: TGCGCCAGCAGCCAGGAGCTAGCGGGAGGAATGGATGAGCAGTACTTC.

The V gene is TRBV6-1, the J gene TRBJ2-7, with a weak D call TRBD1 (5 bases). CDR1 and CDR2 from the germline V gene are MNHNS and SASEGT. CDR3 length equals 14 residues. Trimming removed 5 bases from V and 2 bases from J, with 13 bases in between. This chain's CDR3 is CASSRTPTAYEQYF. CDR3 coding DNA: TGTGCCAGCAGTAGGACACCCACTGCCTACGAGCAGTACTTC.

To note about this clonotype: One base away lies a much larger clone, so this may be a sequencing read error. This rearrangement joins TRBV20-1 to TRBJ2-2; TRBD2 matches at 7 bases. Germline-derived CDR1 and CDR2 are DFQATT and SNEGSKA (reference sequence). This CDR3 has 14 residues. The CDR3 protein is CCAKTGGNTGELFF. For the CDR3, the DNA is TGCTGTGCTAAGACGGGGGGGAACACCGGGGAGCTGTTTTTT.

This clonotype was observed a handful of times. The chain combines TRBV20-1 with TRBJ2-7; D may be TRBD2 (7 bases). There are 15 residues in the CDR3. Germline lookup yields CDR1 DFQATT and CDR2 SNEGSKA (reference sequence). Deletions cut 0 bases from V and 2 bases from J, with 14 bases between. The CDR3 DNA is TGCAGTGCTAGAGATTGGGGGGGCCCAGCCTACGAGCAGTACTTC. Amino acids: CSARDWGGPAYEQYF.

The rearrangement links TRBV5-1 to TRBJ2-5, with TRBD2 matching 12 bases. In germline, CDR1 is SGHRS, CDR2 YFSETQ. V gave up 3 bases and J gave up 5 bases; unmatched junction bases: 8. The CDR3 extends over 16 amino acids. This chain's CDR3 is CASSSKRLAGEETQYF. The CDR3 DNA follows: TGCGCCAGCAGCTCGAAACGACTAGCGGGGGAGGAGACCCAGTACTTC.

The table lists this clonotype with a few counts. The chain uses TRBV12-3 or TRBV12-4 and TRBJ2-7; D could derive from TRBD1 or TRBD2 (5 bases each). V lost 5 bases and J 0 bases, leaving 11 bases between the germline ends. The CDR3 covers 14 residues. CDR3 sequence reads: CASSIRENSYEQYF. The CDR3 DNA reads TGTGCCAGCAGTATCAGGGAGAACTCCTACGAGCAGTACTTC.